The present T cell receptor beta chain was sequenced within a study of CD8 T cells in Susac syndrome. Healthy donors served as the controls. They were matched for age and sex. Isolation of CD8+ and CD4+ T cells was performed negatively, whereas enrichment of TEMRA cells was done by FACS. Random hexamers served to reverse transcribe roughly 0.45 to 1 ug RNA. The method of amplification for TCR beta CDR3 was immunoSEQ multiplex PCR, covering 54 Vbeta and 13 Jbeta. In TCRdb, the immunoSEQ multiplex PCR reads were re-called with MiXCR into one record per CDR3 protein. The sample shows about 120,000 distinct CDR3 sequences, 85% to 95% of them seen only once. Germline loops: CDR1 LNHNV, CDR2 YYDKDF (reference sequence). V was shortened by 0 bases and J by 1 base, with 6 bases between the two germline ends. The CDR3 covers 14 residues.

The TCR sequence derives from a human donor in good health. This chain uses TRBV15 with TRBJ1-1; no clear D gene. Sequencing was performed on CD8+ T cells from PBMCs. The CDR3 DNA is TGTGCCACCAGCAGAGATTATGGGAACACTGAAGCTTTCTTT. Amino acids: CATSRDYGNTEAFF.